This entry features one T cell receptor (beta chain) sequence. This sample is part of a study of control samples from healthy donors and cancer patients. Measured with immunoSEQ multiplex PCR; TCRdb has only the in-frame clones, and not every one. The data contain 85,000 to 95,000 clones, about 88% of them singletons. The CDR3 contains 15 residues. V lost 0 bases and J 2 bases, leaving 10 bases between the germline ends. Germline CDR1 and CDR2: KGHSH and LQKENI. Material for sequencing was blood. The chain recombines TRBV18 with TRBJ1-1; D remains ambiguous. The sequence was collected from a woman aged 70-85 years in good health. CDR3 sequence reads: CASSPPKGLNTEAFF. CDR3 DNA sequence: TGTGCCAGCTCACCACCGAAGGGTTTAAACACTGAAGCTTTCTTT.